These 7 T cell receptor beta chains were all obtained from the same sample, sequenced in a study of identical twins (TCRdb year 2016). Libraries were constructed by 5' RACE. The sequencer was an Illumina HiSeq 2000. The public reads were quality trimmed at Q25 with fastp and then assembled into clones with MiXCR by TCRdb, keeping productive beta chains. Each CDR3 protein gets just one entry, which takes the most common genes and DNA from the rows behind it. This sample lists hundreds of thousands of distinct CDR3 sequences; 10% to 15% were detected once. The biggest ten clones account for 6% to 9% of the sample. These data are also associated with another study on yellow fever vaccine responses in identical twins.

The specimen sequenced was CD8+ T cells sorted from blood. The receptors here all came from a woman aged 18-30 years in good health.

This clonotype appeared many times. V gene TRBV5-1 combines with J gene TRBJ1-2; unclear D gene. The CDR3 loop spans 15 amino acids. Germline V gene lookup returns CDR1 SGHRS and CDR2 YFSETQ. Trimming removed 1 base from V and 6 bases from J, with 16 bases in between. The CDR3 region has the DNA TGCGCCAGCAGCTTGTCCGGGATTCGAGGGCATGGCTACACCTTC. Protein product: CASSLSGIRGHGYTF.

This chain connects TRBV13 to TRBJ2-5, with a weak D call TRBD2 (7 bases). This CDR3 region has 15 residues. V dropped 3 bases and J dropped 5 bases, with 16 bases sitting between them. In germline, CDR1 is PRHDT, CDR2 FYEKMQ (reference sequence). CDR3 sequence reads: CASSFEGGAKETQYF. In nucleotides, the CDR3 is TGTGCCAGCAGCTTCGAGGGGGGGGCTAAGGAGACCCAGTACTTC.

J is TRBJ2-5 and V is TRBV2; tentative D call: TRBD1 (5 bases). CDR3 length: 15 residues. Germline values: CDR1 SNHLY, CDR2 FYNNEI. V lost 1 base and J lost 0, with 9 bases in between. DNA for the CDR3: TGTGCCAGCAGTGAAGGGGGCGGACACCAAGAGACCCAGTACTTC. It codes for CASSEGGGHQETQYF.

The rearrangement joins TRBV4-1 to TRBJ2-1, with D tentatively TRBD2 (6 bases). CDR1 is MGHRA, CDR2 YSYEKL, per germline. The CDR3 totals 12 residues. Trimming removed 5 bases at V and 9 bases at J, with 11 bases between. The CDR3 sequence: CASSTLRGEQFF. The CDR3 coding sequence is TGCGCCAGCAGCACACTGCGGGGTGAGCAGTTCTTC.

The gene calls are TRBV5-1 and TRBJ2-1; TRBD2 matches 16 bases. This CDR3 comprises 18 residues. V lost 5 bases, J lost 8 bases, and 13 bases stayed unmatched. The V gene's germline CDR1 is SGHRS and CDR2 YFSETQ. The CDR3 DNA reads TGCGCCAGCAGGGGACTAGCGGGAGGGCCTCGGCCAATATATGAGCAGTTCTTC. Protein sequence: CASRGLAGGPRPIYEQFF.

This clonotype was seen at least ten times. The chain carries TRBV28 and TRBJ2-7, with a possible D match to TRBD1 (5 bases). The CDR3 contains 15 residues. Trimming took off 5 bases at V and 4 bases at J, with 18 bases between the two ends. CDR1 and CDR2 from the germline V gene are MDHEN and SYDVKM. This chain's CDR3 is CASSPTPEDTYEQYV. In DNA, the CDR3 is TGTGCCAGCAGTCCCACCCCCGAGGACACGTACGAGCAGTACGTC.

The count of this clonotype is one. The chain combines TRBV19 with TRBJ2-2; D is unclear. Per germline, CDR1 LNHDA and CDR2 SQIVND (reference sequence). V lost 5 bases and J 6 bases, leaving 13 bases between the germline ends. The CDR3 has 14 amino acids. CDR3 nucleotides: TGTGCCAGTAGTCACTCCTTTTGGGCCGGGGAGCTGTTTTTT. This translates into CASSHSFWAGELFF.